The rows below give T cell receptor beta chains drawn from one sample of a study of T cell responses to AZD1222 COVID-19 vaccine. TCRdb's copy holds only in-frame clones and misses some; the assay was immunoSEQ multiplex PCR. The sample records 90,000 to 110,000 clones, more than 75% being singletons. The sequenced sample was peripheral blood, obtained on day 0 of AZD1222 vaccination. Source of these receptors: an adult in good health. CDR3s include the opening cysteine and the closing phenylalanine or tryptophan. D genes are given only for firm matches. Where a row states a size, it is once, few, many or the class of an expanded clone; other rows omit it.

d_gene: TRBD2
abundance: .
v_gene: TRBV28
j_gene: TRBJ2-7
CDR3nt: TGTGCCAGCACGCCAGCGGGAGCCGGTTACGAGCAGTACTTC
CDR3aa: CASTPAGAGYEQYF

d_gene: .
abundance: .
v_gene: TRBV28
j_gene: TRBJ1-2
CDR3nt: TGTGCCGTCAGTTCCCCAGGGGTCTATGGCTACACCTTC
CDR3aa: CAVSSPGVYGYTF

d_gene: .
abundance: .
v_gene: TRBV10-1
j_gene: TRBJ2-2
CDR3nt: TGCGCCAGCAGTGAGCGGGACACCGGGGAGCTGTTTTTT
CDR3aa: CASSERDTGELFF

d_gene: .
abundance: .
v_gene: TRBV27
j_gene: TRBJ1-2
CDR3nt: TGTGCCAGCAGTTTCAGAGGAGCTTATGGCTACACCTTC
CDR3aa: CASSFRGAYGYTF

d_gene: TRBD2
abundance: .
v_gene: TRBV24-1
j_gene: TRBJ2-1
CDR3nt: TGTGCCACCAGTGATTGGACTAGCGGGGCATACAATGAGCAGTTCTTC
CDR3aa: CATSDWTSGAYNEQFF

d_gene: TRBD1
abundance: .
v_gene: TRBV3-1/TRBV3-2
j_gene: TRBJ1-2
CDR3nt: TGTGCCAGCAGCCCGGGACAGAACTATGGCTACACCTTC
CDR3aa: CASSPGQNYGYTF

d_gene: TRBD1
abundance: .
v_gene: TRBV27
j_gene: TRBJ2-7
CDR3nt: TGTGCCACCATGAGGACAGGGCCCTTCTACGAGCAGTACTTC
CDR3aa: CATMRTGPFYEQYF

d_gene: TRBD1
abundance: once
v_gene: TRBV7-9
j_gene: TRBJ1-6
CDR3nt: TGTGCCAGCAGCTTCGGGACAGGGGATTCACCCCTCCACTTT
CDR3aa: CASSFGTGDSPLHF

d_gene: TRBD1
abundance: .
v_gene: TRBV27
j_gene: TRBJ1-6
CDR3nt: TGTGCCAGCAGTTTCCAGGGGGGTAATTCACCCCTCCACTTT
CDR3aa: CASSFQGGNSPLHF

d_gene: .
abundance: .
v_gene: TRBV18
j_gene: TRBJ1-1
CDR3nt: TGTGCCAGCTCACCAGACGGTGAAGCTTTCTTT
CDR3aa: CASSPDGEAFF

d_gene: .
abundance: .
v_gene: TRBV19
j_gene: TRBJ1-5
CDR3nt: TGTGCCAGTAGTATACTCTCGACGGGAGGTCAGCCCCAGCATTTT
CDR3aa: CASSILSTGGQPQHF

d_gene: .
abundance: .
v_gene: TRBV10-3
j_gene: TRBJ2-5
CDR3nt: TGTGCCATCAGAATGGGGGGCGGGGAGACCCAGTACTTC
CDR3aa: CAIRMGGGETQYF

d_gene: TRBD1
abundance: once
v_gene: TRBV5-8
j_gene: TRBJ1-2
CDR3nt: TGTGCCAGCAGCTTGGTGAGGGACAGTCGTGGCTACACCTTC
CDR3aa: CASSLVRDSRGYTF

d_gene: .
abundance: .
v_gene: TRBV7-2
j_gene: TRBJ2-1
CDR3nt: TGTGCCAGCAGCTTGGGACTTCCCATATACAATGAGCAGTTCTTC
CDR3aa: CASSLGLPIYNEQFF

d_gene: TRBD1
abundance: .
v_gene: TRBV5-4
j_gene: TRBJ1-3
CDR3nt: TGTGCCAGCAGCCCGGGACAGGGGAGGAACACCATATATTTT
CDR3aa: CASSPGQGRNTIYF

d_gene: TRBD1
abundance: .
v_gene: TRBV15
j_gene: TRBJ2-3
CDR3nt: TGTGCCACCAGCAGAGATCGAGGAGACAGGGCGACAACGCAGTATTTT
CDR3aa: CATSRDRGDRATTQYF

d_gene: .
abundance: .
v_gene: TRBV28
j_gene: TRBJ2-7
CDR3nt: TGTGCCAGCAGTCTTGGGACAACTACCTACGAGCAGTACTTC
CDR3aa: CASSLGTTTYEQYF

d_gene: .
abundance: .
v_gene: TRBV18
j_gene: TRBJ1-1
CDR3nt: TGTGCCAGCTCACCAAGGAACGGCGGGGGCCCTAGGACTGAAGCTTTCTTT
CDR3aa: CASSPRNGGGPRTEAFF

d_gene: .
abundance: .
v_gene: TRBV7-9
j_gene: TRBJ1-1
CDR3nt: TGTGCGTCGCGGCGCGCAGGCCCTAACACTGAAGCTTTCTTT
CDR3aa: CASRRAGPNTEAFF

d_gene: .
abundance: .
v_gene: TRBV18
j_gene: TRBJ2-1
CDR3nt: TGTGCCAGCTCAGGGCCAAGCTCCTACAATGAGCAGTTCTTC
CDR3aa: CASSGPSSYNEQFF

d_gene: .
abundance: once
v_gene: TRBV28
j_gene: TRBJ2-7
CDR3nt: TGTGCCAGCAGGGGATCATCACAGGGCTCCCTTCGAGATGAGCAGTACTTC
CDR3aa: CASRGSSQGSLRDEQYF

d_gene: TRBD1
abundance: .
v_gene: TRBV6-1
j_gene: TRBJ1-1
CDR3nt: TGTGCCAGCAGTGATTACAGGGGGACTACAGTCACTGAAGCTTTCTTT
CDR3aa: CASSDYRGTTVTEAFF

d_gene: .
abundance: .
v_gene: TRBV10-3
j_gene: TRBJ2-7
CDR3nt: TGTGCCATCAGTGATCTGGTTTACGAGCAGTACTTC
CDR3aa: CAISDLVYEQYF

d_gene: TRBD1
abundance: .
v_gene: TRBV5-6
j_gene: TRBJ1-2
CDR3nt: TGTGCCAGCAGCTTGTGGCGGGACAGGGGACGGTATGGCTACACCTTC
CDR3aa: CASSLWRDRGRYGYTF

d_gene: .
abundance: .
v_gene: TRBV11-2
j_gene: TRBJ2-5
CDR3nt: TGTGCCAGCAGCCCGGGAGTACGGGAGACCCAGTACTTC
CDR3aa: CASSPGVRETQYF

d_gene: TRBD2
abundance: .
v_gene: TRBV9
j_gene: TRBJ2-1
CDR3nt: TGTGCCAGCAGCGCCCGCGGGGGGATCTCCTACAATGAGCAGTTCTTC
CDR3aa: CASSARGGISYNEQFF

d_gene: .
abundance: .
v_gene: TRBV6-6
j_gene: TRBJ1-5
CDR3nt: TGTGCCAGCAGACCCGGGACGCTCGGTCAGCCCCAGCATTTT
CDR3aa: CASRPGTLGQPQHF

d_gene: .
abundance: .
v_gene: TRBV25-1
j_gene: TRBJ1-1
CDR3nt: TGTGCCAGCAGGAGGGGGATTCCGAACACTGAAGCTTTCTTT
CDR3aa: CASRRGIPNTEAFF

d_gene: .
abundance: .
v_gene: TRBV6-1
j_gene: TRBJ1-5
CDR3nt: TGTGCCAGCAGTGAAAACAGGGCGATTCAGCCCCAGCATTTT
CDR3aa: CASSENRAIQPQHF

d_gene: TRBD1
abundance: few
v_gene: TRBV7-9
j_gene: TRBJ1-1
CDR3nt: TGTGCCAGCAGCTTAGCCCCCGGGACAGGGAACACTGAAGCTTTCTTT
CDR3aa: CASSLAPGTGNTEAFF

d_gene: TRBD2
abundance: .
v_gene: TRBV5-1
j_gene: TRBJ2-1
CDR3nt: TGCGCCAGCAGCTTGTATCCAGCGGGAGGGCTATACAATGAGCAGTTCTTC
CDR3aa: CASSLYPAGGLYNEQFF

d_gene: .
abundance: .
v_gene: TRBV5-1
j_gene: TRBJ2-3
CDR3nt: TGCGCCAGCAGCCTCTCCCCTCACGGGGGCGCAGATACGCAGTATTTT
CDR3aa: CASSLSPHGGADTQYF

d_gene: .
abundance: .
v_gene: TRBV6-2/TRBV6-3
j_gene: TRBJ1-5
CDR3nt: TGTGCCAGCAGTAATCCCACCAGGACAGCTTATAGCAATCAGCCCCAGCATTTT
CDR3aa: CASSNPTRTAYSNQPQHF

d_gene: .
abundance: .
v_gene: TRBV12-5
j_gene: TRBJ1-5
CDR3nt: TGTGCTAGTGGTTTGGTACGTCCCGGGTATAGCAATCAGCCCCAGCATTTT
CDR3aa: CASGLVRPGYSNQPQHF

d_gene: TRBD1
abundance: .
v_gene: TRBV4-3
j_gene: TRBJ1-6
CDR3nt: TGCGCCAGCAGCCAAGACCCAGCAGGGGGGTCCTATAATTCACCCCTCCACTTT
CDR3aa: CASSQDPAGGSYNSPLHF

d_gene: TRBD2
abundance: .
v_gene: TRBV6-5
j_gene: TRBJ2-1
CDR3nt: TGTGCCAGCAGTTTAGCGGGGGGGCTGTCCTACAATGAGCAGTTCTTC
CDR3aa: CASSLAGGLSYNEQFF

d_gene: .
abundance: .
v_gene: TRBV4-1
j_gene: TRBJ2-6
CDR3nt: TGCGCCAGCAGCCAAGATCCACGGGACACAGACTCTGGGGCCAACGTCCTGACTTTC
CDR3aa: CASSQDPRDTDSGANVLTF

d_gene: .
abundance: .
v_gene: TRBV12-3/TRBV12-4
j_gene: TRBJ2-7
CDR3nt: TGTGCCAGCAGACCTGGTAGGGGGTACGAGCAGTACTTC
CDR3aa: CASRPGRGYEQYF

d_gene: .
abundance: .
v_gene: TRBV27
j_gene: TRBJ2-1
CDR3nt: TGTGCCAGCAGTTTTACAGGTTCGGGTTCGATCTTC
CDR3aa: CASSFTGSGSIF

d_gene: TRBD1
abundance: .
v_gene: TRBV5-1
j_gene: TRBJ2-7
CDR3nt: TGCGCCAGCAGCCGGGACAGGGGGGCCTACGAGCAGTACTTC
CDR3aa: CASSRDRGAYEQYF

d_gene: .
abundance: .
v_gene: TRBV7-9
j_gene: TRBJ1-1
CDR3nt: TGTGCCAGCAACGCAGGGCTGAACACTGAAGCTTTCTTT
CDR3aa: CASNAGLNTEAFF

d_gene: .
abundance: .
v_gene: TRBV5-8
j_gene: TRBJ2-1
CDR3nt: TGTGCCAGCAGCCTGGGGCAGGGCCGTGAGCAGTTCTTC
CDR3aa: CASSLGQGREQFF

d_gene: .
abundance: .
v_gene: TRBV28
j_gene: TRBJ1-1
CDR3nt: TGTGCCAGCAGGGTGAACACTGAAGCTTTCTTT
CDR3aa: CASRVNTEAFF

d_gene: TRBD1
abundance: .
v_gene: TRBV7-9
j_gene: TRBJ1-1
CDR3nt: TGTGCCAGCAGCCTAGGACAGGCAAGCACTGAAGCTTTCTTT
CDR3aa: CASSLGQASTEAFF

d_gene: TRBD1
abundance: .
v_gene: TRBV29-1
j_gene: TRBJ2-2
CDR3nt: TGCAGCGCGTCCCGGGACAGGGGACTTACCGGGGAGCTGTTTTTT
CDR3aa: CSASRDRGLTGELFF

d_gene: .
abundance: .
v_gene: TRBV11-2
j_gene: TRBJ2-2
CDR3nt: TGTGCCAGCAGCTTAGCTCCGCCCGGGGAGCTGTTTTTT
CDR3aa: CASSLAPPGELFF

d_gene: .
abundance: .
v_gene: TRBV11-2
j_gene: TRBJ2-3
CDR3nt: TGTGCCAGCAGCTTAGCTCTGGGTCCGGGCTCAGATACGCAGTATTTT
CDR3aa: CASSLALGPGSDTQYF

d_gene: .
abundance: .
v_gene: TRBV2
j_gene: TRBJ2-2
CDR3nt: TGTGCCAGCAGTGATGTGTGGGGGGACGGGGAGCTGTTTTTT
CDR3aa: CASSDVWGDGELFF

d_gene: TRBD1
abundance: .
v_gene: TRBV3-1/TRBV3-2
j_gene: TRBJ2-1
CDR3nt: TGTGCCAGCAGCCAAGTATGGGACAGGGGGCAGGCTGAGCAGTTCTTC
CDR3aa: CASSQVWDRGQAEQFF

d_gene: .
abundance: .
v_gene: TRBV5-1
j_gene: TRBJ1-1
CDR3nt: TGCGCCAGCAGCTACGAAGCGCGACAGGAGAAAGAAGCTTTCTTT
CDR3aa: CASSYEARQEKEAFF

d_gene: .
abundance: .
v_gene: TRBV2
j_gene: TRBJ1-1
CDR3nt: TGTGCCAGCAGTGAAAATGTGAACACTGAAGCTTTCTTT
CDR3aa: CASSENVNTEAFF

d_gene: .
abundance: .
v_gene: TRBV28
j_gene: TRBJ1-4
CDR3nt: TGTGCCAGCAGTTTCCCCCGCCACAGAGCAACTAATGAAAAACTGTTTTTT
CDR3aa: CASSFPRHRATNEKLFF

d_gene: TRBD2
abundance: few
v_gene: TRBV24-1
j_gene: TRBJ2-2
CDR3nt: TGTGCCCCGACCCGACTAGCGGGAGGGCCGAGCACCGGGGAGCTGTTTTTT
CDR3aa: CAPTRLAGGPSTGELFF

d_gene: .
abundance: .
v_gene: TRBV19
j_gene: TRBJ1-5
CDR3nt: TGTGCCAGTAGTATGGCGGATTATAGCAATCAGCCCCAGCATTTT
CDR3aa: CASSMADYSNQPQHF

d_gene: .
abundance: once
v_gene: TRBV6-1
j_gene: TRBJ2-7
CDR3nt: TGTGCCAGCAGTGAAGAGACAGCCAACTACGAGCAGTACTTC
CDR3aa: CASSEETANYEQYF